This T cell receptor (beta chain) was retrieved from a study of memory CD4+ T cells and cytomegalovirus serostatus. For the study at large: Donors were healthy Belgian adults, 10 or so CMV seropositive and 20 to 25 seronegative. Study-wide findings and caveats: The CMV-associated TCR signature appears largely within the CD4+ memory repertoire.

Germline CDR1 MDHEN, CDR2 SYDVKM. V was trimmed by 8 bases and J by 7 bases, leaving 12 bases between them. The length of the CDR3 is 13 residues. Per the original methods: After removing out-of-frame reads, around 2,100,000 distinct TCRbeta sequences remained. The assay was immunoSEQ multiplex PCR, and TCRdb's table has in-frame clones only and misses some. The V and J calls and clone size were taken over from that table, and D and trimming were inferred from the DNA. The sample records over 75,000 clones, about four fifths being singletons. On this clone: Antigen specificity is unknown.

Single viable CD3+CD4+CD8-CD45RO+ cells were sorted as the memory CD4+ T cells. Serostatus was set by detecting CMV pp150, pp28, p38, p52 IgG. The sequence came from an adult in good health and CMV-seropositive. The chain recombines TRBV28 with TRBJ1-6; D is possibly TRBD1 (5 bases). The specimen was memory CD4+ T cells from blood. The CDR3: CASGRGLNSPLHF. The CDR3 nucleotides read TGTGCCAGCGGTAGGGGCCTCAATTCACCCCTCCACTTT.